The 26 T cell receptor beta chains listed next were all sequenced from one sample in a study of cytomegalovirus exposure and HLA in healthy donors listed by TCRdb under 2017. The library was made by the immunoSEQ multiplex PCR assay. The multiplex PCR relied on a mix of 60 forward primers for TCR Vbeta segments and 13 reverse primers for TCR Jbeta segments. TCRdb holds this immuneACCESS table with in-frame rearrangements only. Some clones are missing; in checked studies, unresolved V genes explain under half, and the rest has no known cause. The sample records roughly 120,000 clones, around 77% of which are singletons. The top ten clones comprise approximately 5% of the sample. Sample: PBMCs. The receptors stem from a woman in her 30s in good health and CMV-seropositive.

V and J are TRBV11-2 and TRBJ1-2; 9 bases are shared with TRBD1. This CDR3 spans 15 amino acids. CDR1 is SGHAT, CDR2 FQNNGV, per germline. Unmatched junction bases numbered 7, after V lost 2 bases and J lost 6 bases. The CDR3 loop reads CASSLSTGGRDGYTF. In DNA form, the CDR3 reads TGTGCCAGCAGCTTATCCACAGGGGGCCGGGATGGCTACACCTTC.

The V call is TRBV19, the J call TRBJ1-1; D is unclear. The germline V gene has CDR1 LNHDA and CDR2 SQIVND (reference sequence). Trimming removed 7 bases at V and 1 base at J, with 7 bases between. The CDR3 spans 12 residues. The CDR3 bases are TGTGCCAGTATAAACTGGAACACTGAAGCTTTCTTT. This gives the protein CASINWNTEAFF.

The chain is built from TRBV9 and TRBJ1-1; no clear D. Germline lookup yields CDR1 SGDLS and CDR2 YYNGEE. The CDR3 totals 13 residues. V dropped 0 bases and J dropped 0 bases, with 3 bases sitting between them. CDR3 residues: CASSVAVNTEAFF. In DNA form, the CDR3 reads TGTGCCAGCAGCGTAGCGGTGAACACTGAAGCTTTCTTT.

V gene TRBV7-8 combines with J gene TRBJ1-1; 8 bases line up with TRBD1. V trimming: 2 bases; J trimming: 0 bases; junction bases outside the gene matches: 2. CDR3 length: 15 residues. The germline V gene has CDR1 SGHVS and CDR2 FQNEAQ. CDR3 sequence (DNA): TGTGCCAGCAGCTTAAGACAGGGGATGAACACTGAAGCTTTCTTT. Its translation: CASSLRQGMNTEAFF.

The chain couples TRBV7-9 to TRBJ2-5; no clear D. The CDR3 spans 14 residues. V shed 4 bases and J shed 2 bases, with 11 bases lying between them. Germline V lookup: CDR1 SEHNR, CDR2 FQNEAQ (reference sequence). This chain's CDR3 is CASSWVGSQETQYF. In DNA, the CDR3 is TGTGCCAGCAGCTGGGTGGGCAGTCAAGAGACCCAGTACTTC.

The chain is built from TRBV6-1 and TRBJ2-7, with D possibly matching TRBD1 (5 bases). CDR3 size: 13 residues. CDR1 and CDR2 from the germline V gene are MNHNS and SASEGT. Trimming shortened V by 7 bases and J by 5 bases, and 15 bases separated the two germline ends. The CDR3 region has the DNA TGTGCCAGCATTGCGTTAGGGGCCCACGAGCAGTACTTC. This sequence encodes CASIALGAHEQYF.

In its sample, this clone was seen once. The chain joins TRBV6-5 to TRBJ1-5, with 9 bases identical to TRBD1. The germline gives CDR1 MNHEY, CDR2 SVGAGI. J lost 4 bases, V lost 6 bases, and 4 bases had no gene match. The CDR3 is made up of 14 amino acids. The CDR3: CASRSGQGNQPQHF. The CDR3 DNA reads TGTGCCAGCAGATCCGGACAGGGGAATCAGCCCCAGCATTTT.

The chain carries TRBV19 and TRBJ1-1; 8 bases map to TRBD1. V lost 4 bases to trimming and J lost 0 bases; unmatched junction nucleotides: 4. Germline lookup yields CDR1 LNHDA and CDR2 SQIVND (reference sequence). There are 15 residues in the CDR3. The CDR3 reads CASSTWTGMNTEAFF. The CDR3 coding sequence is TGTGCCAGTAGTACGTGGACAGGGATGAACACTGAAGCTTTCTTT. Complete variable domain (other parts from reference TRBV19 and TRBJ1-1): DGGITQSPKYLFRKEGQNVTLSCEQNLNHDAMYWYRQDPGQGLRLIYYSQIVNDFQKGDIAEGYSVSREKKESFPLTVTSAQKNPTAFYLCASSTWTGMNTEAFFGQGTRLTVV.

This clone was seen only a few times. The chain combines TRBV15 with TRBJ2-7; 9 positions match TRBD2. This CDR3 region has 14 residues. V shed 6 bases, J shed 4 bases, and the junction held 7 bases outside the gene matches. CDR1 is LNHNV, CDR2 YYDKDF, per germline (reference sequence). The CDR3 reads CATSTGTSLYEQYF. CDR3 sequence (DNA): TGTGCCACCAGTACGGGGACTAGCTTGTACGAGCAGTACTTC.

This chain links TRBV19 with TRBJ2-7; 13 positions match TRBD2. Germline V gives CDR1 LNHDA, CDR2 SQIVND (reference sequence). The CDR3 has 16 residues. The trim removed 6 bases at V and 2 bases at J, leaving 7 bases unmatched. In DNA, the CDR3 is TGTGCCAGTAGCACGACTAGCGGGGGGTCCCCCTACGAGCAGTACTTC. This gives the protein CASSTTSGGSPYEQYF.

This clone was detected a few times. The V call is TRBV29-1, the J call TRBJ1-4; TRBD1 might be the D (5 bases). CDR3 length equals 10 residues. Trimming took off 6 bases at V and 10 bases at J, with 9 bases between the two ends. CDR1 SQVTM and CDR2 ANQGSEA come from the germline V gene. CDR3 in amino acids: CSVGEGKLFF. Here the CDR3 DNA reads TGCAGCGTGGGGGAGGGAAAACTGTTTTTT.

This clone came up a few times. The gene calls are TRBV6-5 and TRBJ2-1; possible D gene TRBD2, 6 bases. CDR1 is MNHEY, CDR2 SVGAGI, per germline. There are 13 residues in the CDR3. V was clipped by 2 bases and J by 9 bases, with 11 bases between them. CDR3 coding DNA: TGTGCCAGCAGTTACCCCGAGGGAGGTGAGCAGTTCTTC. Its translation: CASSYPEGGEQFF.

The chain uses TRBV7-8 and TRBJ2-1, with 16 bases aligning to TRBD2. CDR1 is SGHVS, CDR2 FQNEAQ, per germline. The CDR3 has 20 residues. The trim removed 5 bases at V and 7 bases at J, leaving 17 bases unmatched. CDR3 DNA sequence: TGTGCCAGCAGCACATGGACCGGGACTAGCGGGAGGGCCCATGAAAATGAGCAGTTCTTC. Translating gives CASSTWTGTSGRAHENEQFF.

This clone occurred a few times. The chain combines TRBV2 with TRBJ2-1; the D gene is possibly TRBD1 (6 bases). CDR3 size: 14 residues. V lost 4 bases and J 9 bases, leaving 16 bases between the germline ends. In germline, CDR1 is SNHLY, CDR2 FYNNEI. CDR3 region: CASSGGTGSAEQFF. CDR3 sequence (DNA): TGTGCCAGCAGTGGGGGAACAGGGTCGGCTGAGCAGTTCTTC.

The genes are TRBV19 and TRBJ2-3; D remains ambiguous. With 3 bases removed from V and 4 bases from J, the gap between germline ends came to 14 bases. The CDR3 extends over 15 amino acids. Germline CDR1 is LNHDA and CDR2 is SQIVND (reference sequence). In DNA form, the CDR3 reads TGTGCCAGTAGTATGGGCTATTCAAGAGCAGATACGCAGTATTTT. Amino acids: CASSMGYSRADTQYF.

Of note for this clone: At one end, the junction sequence differs from germline, possibly due to a read error. The rearrangement uses TRBV7-9 and TRBJ2-1; possibly TRBD1 for D (6 bases). The germline gives CDR1 SEHNR, CDR2 FQNEAQ (reference sequence). This CDR3 has 15 residues. CDR3 region: CSSSLIKGVNNEQFF. Here the CDR3 DNA reads TGTTCCAGCAGCTTAATTAAGGGGGTGAACAATGAGCAGTTCTTC. The full variable domain, in which reference TRBV7-9 and TRBJ2-1 provide the parts outside the CDR3, is DTGVSQNPRHKITKRGQNVTFRCDPISEHNRLYWYRQTLGQGPEFLTYFQNEAQLEKSRLLSDRFSAERPKGSFSTLEIQRTEQGDSAMYLCSSSLIKGVNNEQFFGPGTRLTVL.

J is TRBJ1-1 and V is TRBV4-2; D remains unclear. The CDR3 has 14 amino acids. Germline CDR1 is LGHNA and CDR2 is YNFKEQ. Trimming took 7 bases from V and 0 from J, leaving 12 bases between them. This chain's CDR3 is CASTPGVVNTEAFF. CDR3 DNA: TGTGCCAGCACCCCTGGAGTTGTGAACACTGAAGCTTTCTTT.

The chain is built from TRBV2 and TRBJ2-3; 10 bases are shared with TRBD2. V lost 6 bases and J lost 2; bases outside the gene matches: 8. CDR3 size: 16 residues. Germline values: CDR1 SNHLY, CDR2 FYNNEI. The CDR3 region has the DNA TGTGCCAGCAGGGACCTTAGCGGGGGGCTCACAGATACGCAGTATTTT. It translates to CASRDLSGGLTDTQYF.

The V call is TRBV6-6, the J call TRBJ1-2; D ambiguous. V was pared by 0 bases and J by 7 bases, with 6 bases between. The CDR3 extends over 12 amino acids. CDR1 and CDR2 (germline): MNHNY, SVGAGI (reference sequence). Here the CDR3 reads CASSYSSGGYTF. In DNA, the CDR3 is TGTGCCAGCAGTTACTCCTCGGGTGGCTACACCTTC.

J is TRBJ2-5 and V is TRBV27, with D tentatively TRBD2 (5 bases). V was cut by 6 bases and J by 2 bases, with 13 bases left in between. This CDR3 spans 14 amino acids. CDR1 and CDR2 from the germline V gene are MNHEY and SMNVEV (reference sequence). CDR3: CASSLTRGQETQYF. CDR3 DNA sequence: TGTGCCAGCAGCCTCACTCGGGGTCAAGAGACCCAGTACTTC.

The rearrangement uses TRBV2 and TRBJ1-1, with D possibly being TRBD1 (6 bases). CDR1 and CDR2 from the germline V gene are SNHLY and FYNNEI. This CDR3 comprises 14 residues. V shed 5 bases and J shed 4 bases, with 14 bases lying between them. The CDR3 loop is CASSSGEKSTEAFF. CDR3 bases: TGTGCCAGCAGTTCAGGGGAGAAGAGCACTGAAGCTTTCTTT.

The gene calls are TRBV30 and TRBJ2-7; the D gene is possibly TRBD2 (6 bases). This CDR3 contains 12 residues. Trimming pared 8 bases from V and 3 bases from J, leaving 14 bases between. Germline loops: CDR1 GTSNPN, CDR2 SVGIG (reference sequence). The CDR3: CAQEGTFYEQYF. The CDR3 DNA reads as TGTGCCCAGGAGGGAACATTCTACGAGCAGTACTTC.

The chain employs TRBV6-1 and TRBJ2-5, with TRBD2 matching 7 bases. Germline V gives CDR1 MNHNS, CDR2 SASEGT. J lost 5 bases, V lost 1 base, and 7 bases had no gene match. There are 15 residues in the CDR3. The CDR3 loop is CASSEGGSGRETQYF. CDR3 nucleotide sequence: TGTGCCAGCAGTGAAGGTGGTAGCGGGCGGGAGACCCAGTACTTC.

This clone was picked up a small number of times. This chain connects TRBV6-5 to TRBJ1-1, with TRBD1 matching 7 bases. Looked up from germline, CDR1 is MNHEY and CDR2 is SVGAGI. This CDR3 comprises 13 residues. Trimming cost V 5 bases and J 4 bases; bases outside gene matches: 4. CDR3 region: CASSLTGLTEAFF. Written as DNA, the CDR3 is TGTGCCAGCAGTCTGACAGGGCTCACTGAAGCTTTCTTT.

The rearrangement uses TRBV4-2 and TRBJ1-2; D is undetermined. The CDR3 runs 13 residues. Trimming took off 1 base at V and 6 bases at J, with 9 bases between the two ends. Germline assignment: CDR1 LGHNA and CDR2 YNFKEQ. The CDR3 coding sequence is TGTGCCAGCAGCCAAGCGTCCGGGGATGGCTACACCTTC. Translating gives CASSQASGDGYTF.

CDR3 residues: CASSLEQPYYNEQFF. The CDR3 bases are TGCGCCAGCAGCTTGGAGCAACCCTACTACAATGAGCAGTTCTTC. The chain couples TRBV5-1 to TRBJ2-1; D unresolved. This CDR3 comprises 15 residues. Germline V gene data show CDR1 as SGHRS and CDR2 as YFSETQ. The V and J ends lost 0 bases and 3 bases respectively, with 10 bases between them. The full variable domain, completed using reference TRBV5-1 and TRBJ2-1, is KAGVTQTPRYLIKTRGQQVTLSCSPISGHRSVSWYQQTPGQGLQFLFEYFSETQRNKGNFPGRFSGRQFSNSRSEMNVSTLELGDSALYLCASSLEQPYYNEQFFGPGTRLTVL.